There are a few counts of the clone carrying this TCR beta chain. Its antigen is not known. The source of the sample is a study of cytomegalovirus exposure and HLA in healthy donors. Study summary: Genotyping showed 81% of hundreds of donors falling in the Caucasian-associated ancestry cluster. Study-level findings and limits: The study flagged approximately 180 TCR beta chains as cytomegalovirus-associated. What a later analysis showed was that several of the most significant clusters appeared linked to common viral pathogens. Relative to the roughly 690-donor mean, N-insertions were reportedly fewer in an Asian-associated ancestry cluster in a later analysis.

V shed 5 bases and J 0 bases; nucleotides not matched to a gene: 10. This CDR3 is 17 amino acids long. Germline V lookup: CDR1 SGHTA, CDR2 FQGNSA. The PCR made use of 60 Vbeta and 13 Jbeta primers. TCRdb's copy holds only in-frame clones and misses some; the assay was immunoSEQ multiplex PCR. The sample carries more than 95,000 clones, roughly 72% recorded once. The receptor was isolated from a woman in her forties or fifties in good health and CMV-seropositive. The chain is built from TRBV7-2 and TRBJ2-1, with TRBD2 matching 7 bases. Sequencing used PBMCs. CDR3 region: CASSPRTSASSYNEQFF. In DNA, the CDR3 is TGTGCCAGCAGCCCGCGTACTAGCGCGAGCTCCTACAATGAGCAGTTCTTC.